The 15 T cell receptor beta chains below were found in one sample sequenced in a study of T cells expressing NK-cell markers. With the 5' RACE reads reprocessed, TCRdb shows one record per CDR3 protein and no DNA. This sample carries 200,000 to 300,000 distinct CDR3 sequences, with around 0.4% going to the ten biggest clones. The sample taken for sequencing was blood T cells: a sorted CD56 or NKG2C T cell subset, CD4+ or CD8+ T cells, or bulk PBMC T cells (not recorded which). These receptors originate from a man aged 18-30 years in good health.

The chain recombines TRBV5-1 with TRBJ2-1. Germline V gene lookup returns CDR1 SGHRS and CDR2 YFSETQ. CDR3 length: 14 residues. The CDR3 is CASSLDRPGEEQFF. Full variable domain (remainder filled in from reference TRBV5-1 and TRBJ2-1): KAGVTQTPRYLIKTRGQQVTLSCSPISGHRSVSWYQQTPGQGLQFLFEYFSETQRNKGNFPGRFSGRQFSNSRSEMNVSTLELGDSALYLCASSLDRPGEEQFFGPGTRLTVL.

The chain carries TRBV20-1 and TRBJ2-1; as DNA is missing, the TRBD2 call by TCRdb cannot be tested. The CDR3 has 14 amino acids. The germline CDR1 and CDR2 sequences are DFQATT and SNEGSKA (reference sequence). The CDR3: CSARDSGGTNEQFF.

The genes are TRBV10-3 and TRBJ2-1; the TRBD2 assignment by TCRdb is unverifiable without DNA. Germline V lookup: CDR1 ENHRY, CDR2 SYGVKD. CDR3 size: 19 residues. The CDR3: CAIRAQQGQGLAGANEQFF.

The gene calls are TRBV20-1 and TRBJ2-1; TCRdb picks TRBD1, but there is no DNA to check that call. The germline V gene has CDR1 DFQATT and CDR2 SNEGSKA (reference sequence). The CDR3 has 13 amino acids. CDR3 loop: CSARWGGANEQFF.

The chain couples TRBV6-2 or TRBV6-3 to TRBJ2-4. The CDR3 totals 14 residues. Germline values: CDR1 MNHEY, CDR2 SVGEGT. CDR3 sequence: CASSTGLAKNIQYF.

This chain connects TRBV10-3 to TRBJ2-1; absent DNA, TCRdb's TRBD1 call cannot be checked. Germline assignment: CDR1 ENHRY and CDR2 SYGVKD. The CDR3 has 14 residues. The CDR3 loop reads CAIHRGDRGDEQFF.

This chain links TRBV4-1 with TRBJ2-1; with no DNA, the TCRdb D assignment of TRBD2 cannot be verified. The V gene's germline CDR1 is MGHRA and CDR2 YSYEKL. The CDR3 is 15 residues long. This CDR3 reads CASRSGPAGLDEQFF.

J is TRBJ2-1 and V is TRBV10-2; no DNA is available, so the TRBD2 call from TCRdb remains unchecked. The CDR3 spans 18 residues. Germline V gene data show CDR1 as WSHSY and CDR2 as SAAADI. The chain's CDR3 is CASSEFEANEAGYNEQFF.

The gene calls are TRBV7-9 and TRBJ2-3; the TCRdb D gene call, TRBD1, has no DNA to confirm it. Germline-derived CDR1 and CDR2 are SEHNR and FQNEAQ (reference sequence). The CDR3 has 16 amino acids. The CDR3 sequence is CASSPGGQMGADTQYF.

The CDR3 here is CASSPDSYQETQYF. V and J are TRBV5-4 and TRBJ2-5; TCRdb calls TRBD1, which cannot be checked without DNA. This CDR3 region has 14 residues. Per the germline V gene, CDR1 is SGHNT and CDR2 is YYREEE (reference sequence). The variable domain in full, with the rest retrieved from reference TRBV5-4 and TRBJ2-5, is ETGVTQSPTHLIKTRGQQVTLRCSSQSGHNTVSWYQQALGQGPQFIFQYYREEENGRGNFPPRFSGLQFPNYSSELNVNALELDDSALYLCASSPDSYQETQYFGPGTRLLVL.

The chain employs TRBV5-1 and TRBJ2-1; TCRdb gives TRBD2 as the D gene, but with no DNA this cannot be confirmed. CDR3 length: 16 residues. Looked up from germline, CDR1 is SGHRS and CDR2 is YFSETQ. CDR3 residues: CASSLGLAGARNEQFF.

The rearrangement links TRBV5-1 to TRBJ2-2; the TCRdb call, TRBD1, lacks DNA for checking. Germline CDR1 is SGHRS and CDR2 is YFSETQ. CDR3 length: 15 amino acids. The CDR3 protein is CASSPDRDGTGELFF. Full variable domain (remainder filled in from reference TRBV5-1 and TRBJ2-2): KAGVTQTPRYLIKTRGQQVTLSCSPISGHRSVSWYQQTPGQGLQFLFEYFSETQRNKGNFPGRFSGRQFSNSRSEMNVSTLELGDSALYLCASSPDRDGTGELFFGEGSRLTVL.

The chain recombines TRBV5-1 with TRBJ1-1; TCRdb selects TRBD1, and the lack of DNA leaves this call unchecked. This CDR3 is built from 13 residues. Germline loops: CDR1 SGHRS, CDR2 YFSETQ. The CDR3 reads CASSYRDRTEAFF.

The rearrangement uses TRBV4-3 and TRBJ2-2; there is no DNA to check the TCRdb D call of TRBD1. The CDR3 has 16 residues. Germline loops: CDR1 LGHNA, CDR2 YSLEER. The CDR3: CASSQNDRGNTGELFF.

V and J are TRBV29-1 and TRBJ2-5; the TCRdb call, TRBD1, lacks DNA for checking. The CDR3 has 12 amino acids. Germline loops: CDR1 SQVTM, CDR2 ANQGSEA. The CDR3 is CSGYQGVETQYF.